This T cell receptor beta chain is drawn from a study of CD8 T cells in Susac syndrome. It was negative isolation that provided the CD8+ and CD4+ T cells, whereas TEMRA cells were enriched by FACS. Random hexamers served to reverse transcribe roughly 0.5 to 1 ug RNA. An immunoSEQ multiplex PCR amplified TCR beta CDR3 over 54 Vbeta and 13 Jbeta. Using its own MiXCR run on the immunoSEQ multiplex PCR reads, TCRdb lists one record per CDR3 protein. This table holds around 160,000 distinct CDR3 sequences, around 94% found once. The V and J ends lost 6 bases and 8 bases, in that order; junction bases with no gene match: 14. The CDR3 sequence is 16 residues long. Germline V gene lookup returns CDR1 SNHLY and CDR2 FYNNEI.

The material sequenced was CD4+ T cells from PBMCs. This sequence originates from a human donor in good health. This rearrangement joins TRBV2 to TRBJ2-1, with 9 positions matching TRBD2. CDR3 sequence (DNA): TGTGCCAGCAGAGCCACTGGCGGGGGGGCCAGGGATGAGCAGTTCTTC. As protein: CASRATGGGARDEQFF.